This entry lists 10 T cell receptor beta chains sequenced from one sample in a study of blood T cell repertoires in COVID-19. Here immunoSEQ multiplex PCR was the method, and the copy in TCRdb shows in-frame clones only, minus some. The data hold hundreds of thousands of clones, with over 70% observed a single time. The sequencing input was peripheral blood. These receptors were collected from a woman aged 80 or over with acute or convalescent COVID-19.

This chain connects TRBV14 to TRBJ2-2; no definite D call. The V gene's germline CDR1 is SGHDN and CDR2 FVKESK. The CDR3 contains 16 residues. Deletions cut 4 bases from V and 2 bases from J, with 14 bases between. The CDR3 sequence is CASSPRLRFNTGELFF. In DNA, the CDR3 is TGTGCCAGCAGCCCTCGACTCCGTTTTAACACCGGGGAGCTGTTTTTT.

The gene calls are TRBV6-5 and TRBJ2-7; 7 bases are a match to TRBD2. Germline CDR1 is MNHEY and CDR2 is SVGAGI. The V gene end was trimmed by 6 bases and the J gene end by 3 bases; junction bases not matched to a gene: 5. The CDR3 consists of 13 residues. CDR3 sequence (DNA): TGTGCCAGCAGGCGAGCGGGAAACTACGAGCAGTACTTC. Amino acids: CASRRAGNYEQYF.

The gene calls are TRBV5-1 and TRBJ2-3; 8 bases are a match to TRBD2. In germline, CDR1 is SGHRS, CDR2 YFSETQ. V was clipped by 3 bases and J by 1 base; unmatched bases: 10. There are 17 residues in the CDR3. The CDR3 region is CASSSVGSGVGTDTQYF. CDR3 DNA: TGCGCCAGCAGCTCGGTGGGTAGCGGGGTGGGCACAGATACGCAGTATTTT.

This chain connects TRBV6-1 to TRBJ2-1; 9 nucleotides agree with TRBD2. Looked up from germline, CDR1 is MNHNS and CDR2 is SASEGT. CDR3 length equals 17 residues. The junction had 11 bases not matched to a gene; V was cut back by 4 bases and J by 4 bases. CDR3 DNA sequence: TGTGCCAGCAGTGGACCTCGACTAGCGGAAAATTACAATGAGCAGTTCTTC. It yields the protein CASSGPRLAENYNEQFF.

Here the CDR3 DNA reads TGTGCCAGCAGCCCCCAGGCGGGGGGGCGGTTCGAGCAGTACTTC. Its protein product is CASSPQAGGRFEQYF. J is TRBJ2-7 and V is TRBV7-2, with 9 bases matching TRBD2. The CDR3 is 15 residues long. Germline CDR1 SGHTA, CDR2 FQGNSA. V lost 5 bases to trimming and J lost 6 bases; unmatched junction nucleotides: 11.

CDR3 residues: CASRDYSLGNQPQHF. The CDR3 nucleotides are TGTGCCAGCAGAGACTACTCCTTAGGGAATCAGCCCCAGCATTTT. The chain uses TRBV6-5 and TRBJ1-5, with D hard to call. Germline V lookup: CDR1 MNHEY, CDR2 SVGAGI. The V end was cut by 6 bases, the J end by 4 bases, with 16 bases between. This CDR3 comprises 15 residues.

The sample holds a few counts of this clone. This CDR3 is CASSLAVSYNEQFF. CDR3 DNA sequence: TGTGCCAGCAGCTTGGCAGTCTCCTACAATGAGCAGTTCTTC. The rearrangement uses TRBV5-6 and TRBJ2-1; D unclear. The CDR3 spans 14 residues. V dropped 0 bases and J dropped 0 bases, with 4 bases sitting between them. Germline CDR1 SGHDT, CDR2 YYEEEE.

The rearrangement uses TRBV20-1 and TRBJ2-5; the D is unclear. Germline CDR1 DFQATT, CDR2 SNEGSKA (reference sequence). The CDR3 is 11 residues long. V lost 2 bases and J 3 bases, leaving 4 bases between the germline ends. CDR3 sequence: CSARSKETQYF. The DNA of the CDR3 is TGCAGTGCTAGATCCAAAGAGACCCAGTACTTC.

The rearrangement links TRBV4-1 to TRBJ1-3; TRBD1 is a possible D gene (5 bases). The germline V gene has CDR1 MGHRA and CDR2 YSYEKL. Trimming removed 4 bases from V and 2 bases from J, with 9 bases in between. The CDR3 is made up of 14 amino acids. DNA of the CDR3: TGCGCCAGCAGCCGGGGGGGAACTGGAAACACCATATATTTT. This codes for CASSRGGTGNTIYF.

The rearrangement uses TRBV5-1 and TRBJ2-3, with 8 bases identical to TRBD2. The junction had 11 bases not matched to a gene; V was cut back by 4 bases and J by 4 bases. The germline CDR1 and CDR2 sequences are SGHRS and YFSETQ. The CDR3 loop spans 16 amino acids. The CDR3 nucleotides are TGCGCCAGCAGCCCCAACGGGAGGGGGTTCGCAGATACGCAGTATTTT. Translation: CASSPNGRGFADTQYF. Drawing the rest from reference TRBV5-1 and TRBJ2-3, the complete variable domain is KAGVTQTPRYLIKTRGQQVTLSCSPISGHRSVSWYQQTPGQGLQFLFEYFSETQRNKGNFPGRFSGRQFSNSRSEMNVSTLELGDSALYLCASSPNGRGFADTQYFGPGTRLTVL.